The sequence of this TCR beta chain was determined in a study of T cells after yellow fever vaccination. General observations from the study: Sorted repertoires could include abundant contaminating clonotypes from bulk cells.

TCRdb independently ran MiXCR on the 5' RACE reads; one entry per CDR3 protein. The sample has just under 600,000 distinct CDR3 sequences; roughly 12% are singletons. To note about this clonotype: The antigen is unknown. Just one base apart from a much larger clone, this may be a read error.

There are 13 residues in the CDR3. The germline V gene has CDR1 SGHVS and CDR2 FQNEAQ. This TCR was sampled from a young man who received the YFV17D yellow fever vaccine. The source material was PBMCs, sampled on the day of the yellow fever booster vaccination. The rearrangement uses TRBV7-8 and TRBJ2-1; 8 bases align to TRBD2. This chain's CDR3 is CASSRGRTVEQIF. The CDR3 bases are TGTGCCAGCAGCCGCGGGAGGACGGTTGAGCAGATCTTC.